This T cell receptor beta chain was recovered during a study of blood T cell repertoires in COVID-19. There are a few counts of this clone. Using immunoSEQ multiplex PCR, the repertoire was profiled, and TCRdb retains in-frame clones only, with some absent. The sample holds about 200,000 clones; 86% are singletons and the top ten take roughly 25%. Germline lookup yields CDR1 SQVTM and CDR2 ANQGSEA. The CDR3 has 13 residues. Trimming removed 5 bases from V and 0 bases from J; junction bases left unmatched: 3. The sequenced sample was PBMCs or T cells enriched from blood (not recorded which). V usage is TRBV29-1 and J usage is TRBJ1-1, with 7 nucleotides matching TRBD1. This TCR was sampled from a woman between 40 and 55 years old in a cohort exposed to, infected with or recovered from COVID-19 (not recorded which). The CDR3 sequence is CSVRTGVNTEAFF. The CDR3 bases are TGCAGCGTTAGGACAGGCGTGAACACTGAAGCTTTCTTT.